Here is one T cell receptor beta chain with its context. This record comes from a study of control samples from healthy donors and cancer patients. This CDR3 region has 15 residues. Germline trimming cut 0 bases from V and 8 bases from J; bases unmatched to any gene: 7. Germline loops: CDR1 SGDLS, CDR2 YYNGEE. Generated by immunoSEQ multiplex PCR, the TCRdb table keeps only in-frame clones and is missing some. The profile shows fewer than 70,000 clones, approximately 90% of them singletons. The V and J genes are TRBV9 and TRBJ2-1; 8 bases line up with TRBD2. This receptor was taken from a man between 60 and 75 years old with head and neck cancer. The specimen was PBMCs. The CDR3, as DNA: TGTGCCAGCAGCGTAGTGGGGACTAGAGTTGATGAGCAGTTCTTC. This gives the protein CASSVVGTRVDEQFF.